This record covers a single T cell receptor (beta chain). Its matching antigen is unknown. The sample originates from a study of T-cell reconstitution after alpha-beta-depleted transplantation in children. Study-wide points: After transplant, at about two months, alpha-beta T cells were reportedly derived from several hundred expanded graft clones.

Unique molecular identifiers were used to barcode this TCRbeta library. From the PCR reads, TCRdb called clonotypes with MiXCR, one entry per CDR3 protein. The sample includes 200,000 to 250,000 distinct CDR3 sequences, approximately 11% of them seen just once. Germline V gives CDR1 SEHNR, CDR2 FQNEAQ (reference sequence). This CDR3 spans 12 amino acids. V lost 6 bases to trimming and J lost 5 bases, with 11 bases between them. The rearrangement joins TRBV7-9 to TRBJ2-7; no clear D gene. The sample was PBMCs, taken before TCRalphabeta/CD19-depleted stem cell transplant. This receptor was taken from a child in the first two years of life with acute myeloid leukemia, due to receive a stem cell transplant. The CDR3 spells CASSSARHEQYV. Written as DNA, the CDR3 is TGTGCCAGCAGTTCAGCTCGGCACGAGCAGTACGTC.